This entry is about one T cell receptor beta chain. Its antigen is currently not known. The record has no base qualities; no much larger clone is one base away. This record comes from a study of control samples from healthy donors and cancer patients (dated by TCRdb to 2020 to 2022). Library preparation employed the immunoSEQ multiplex PCR assay. In TCRdb, the immuneACCESS table is reduced to in-frame sequences with V and J assigned. These tables do not hold every clone; where another copy was compared, an unresolved V gene accounts for under half, and the others remain unexplained. Within this sample are 150,000 to 200,000 clones, with approximately 90% of them counted one time only. The ten most abundant clones make up 12% of the sample. Looking up the germline V gene (reference sequence) yields CDR1 LGHDT and CDR2 YNNKEL. The CDR3 sequence holds 15 residues, the cysteine and phenylalanine included. The DNA shown is the 45-base CDR3, in frame from base 1. Compared with germline, V lacks 4 bases and J lacks 3 bases; bases without a gene match: 4.

This sequence originates from a man between 25 and 39 years old in good health. Sequenced sample: blood. The chain joins TRBV3-1 (or the pseudogene TRBV3-2) to TRBJ1-5, with 9 bases in between that match TRBD1. The DNA reads as follows: TGTGCCAGCAGCCCCGGACAGGGGAACAATCAGCCCCAGCATTTT. Protein translation: CASSPGQGNNQPQHF.